The clone carrying this TCR beta chain was seen ten or more times. The antigen is unknown. This entry is derived from a study of CD8 T cells in ankylosing spondylitis. Study-level results: A motif of 7 to 9 highly homologous TCR beta variants was seen as apparently characteristic of ankylosing spondylitis blood. Enrichment of disease-linked clones was reportedly significant in matched ankylosing spondylitis synovial fluid.

This CDR3 region has 13 residues. In germline, CDR1 is SGDLS, CDR2 YYNGEE. V was trimmed by 0 bases and J by 8 bases, leaving 8 bases between them. With molecular barcodes, quantitative 5'-RACE was used to make the TCR beta libraries. In TCRdb, the 5' RACE reads were re-called with MiXCR into one record per CDR3 protein. The sample holds tens of thousands of distinct CDR3 sequences; 2.5% to 3% are singletons and the top ten take more than 6.5%. The chain links TRBV9 to TRBJ2-2, with D unclear. This clonotype was sampled from a female donor with ankylosing spondylitis or in good health (not recorded which). The source material was blood, either unsorted or a sorted T cell fraction (not recorded which). CDR3 nucleotides: TGTGCCAGCAGCGTAGCTCTTGGGGGGGAGCTGTTTTTT. This encodes CASSVALGGELFF.